In this sample, the clone carrying this T cell receptor beta chain turned up a few times. V was clipped by 0 bases and J by 7 bases; unmatched bases: 9. The CDR3 has 16 residues. CDR1 SGDLS and CDR2 YYNGEE come from the germline V gene. This sample is part of a study of OX40 agonist ivuxolimab in advanced cancers. This table comes from immunoSEQ multiplex PCR, and its TCRdb copy is limited to in-frame clones, with some not included. The data hold roughly 70,000 clones, with more than 75% observed a single time. The sequences come from CD4+ or CD8+ T cells sorted from blood, collected in a trial of the OX40 agonist ivuxolimab. The genes are TRBV9 and TRBJ2-1; 8 bases map to TRBD2. This clonotype was sampled from an adult with an advanced solid tumor such as melanoma, head and neck, liver or kidney cancer. In DNA form, the CDR3 reads TGTGCCAGCAGCGTAGACGACGGGAGGGGCGCGAATGAGCAGTTCTTC. It specifies CASSVDDGRGANEQFF.